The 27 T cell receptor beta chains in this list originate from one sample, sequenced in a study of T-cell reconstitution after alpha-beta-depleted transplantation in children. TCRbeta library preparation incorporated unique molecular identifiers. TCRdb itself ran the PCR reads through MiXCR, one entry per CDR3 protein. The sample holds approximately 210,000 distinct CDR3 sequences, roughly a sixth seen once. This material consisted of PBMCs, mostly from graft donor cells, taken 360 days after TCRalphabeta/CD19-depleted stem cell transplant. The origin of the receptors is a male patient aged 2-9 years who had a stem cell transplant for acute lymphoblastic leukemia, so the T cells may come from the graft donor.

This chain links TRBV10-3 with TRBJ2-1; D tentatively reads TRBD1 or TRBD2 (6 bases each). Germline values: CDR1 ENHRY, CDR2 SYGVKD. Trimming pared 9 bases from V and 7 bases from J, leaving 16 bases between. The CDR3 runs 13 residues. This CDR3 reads CAISFGGLNEQFF. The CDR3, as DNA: TGTGCCATAAGCTTTGGGGGGCTAAATGAGCAGTTCTTC.

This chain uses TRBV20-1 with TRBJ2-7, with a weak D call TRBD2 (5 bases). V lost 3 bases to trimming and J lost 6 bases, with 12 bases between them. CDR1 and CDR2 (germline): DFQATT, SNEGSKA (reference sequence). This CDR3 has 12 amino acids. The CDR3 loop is CSASLAPAEQYF. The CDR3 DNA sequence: TGCAGTGCTAGCCTAGCCCCAGCCGAGCAGTACTTC.

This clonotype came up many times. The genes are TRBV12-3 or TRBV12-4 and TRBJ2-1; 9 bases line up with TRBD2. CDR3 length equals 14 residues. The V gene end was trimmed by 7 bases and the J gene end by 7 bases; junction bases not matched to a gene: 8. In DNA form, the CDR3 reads TGTGCCAGCACCGTAGCGGGAGACTGGAATGAGCAGTTCTTC. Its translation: CASTVAGDWNEQFF.

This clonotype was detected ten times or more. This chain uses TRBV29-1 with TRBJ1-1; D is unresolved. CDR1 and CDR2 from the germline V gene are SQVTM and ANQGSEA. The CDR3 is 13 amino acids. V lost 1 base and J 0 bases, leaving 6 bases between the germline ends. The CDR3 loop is CSVEGKMNTEAFF. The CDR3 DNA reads TGCAGCGTTGAAGGCAAGATGAACACTGAAGCTTTCTTT. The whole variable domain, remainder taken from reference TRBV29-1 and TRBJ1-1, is SAVISQKPSRDICQRGTSLTIQCQVDSQVTMMFWYRQQPGQSLTLIATANQGSEATYESGFVIDKFPISRPNLTFSTLTVSNMSPEDSSIYLCSVEGKMNTEAFFGQGTRLTVV.

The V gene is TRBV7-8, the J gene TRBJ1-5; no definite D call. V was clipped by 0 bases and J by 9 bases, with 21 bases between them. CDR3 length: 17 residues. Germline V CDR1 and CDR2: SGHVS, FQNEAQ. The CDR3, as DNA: TGTGCCAGCAGCTTAGCGCTAATTGGCTGGCTTTTCGGGCCCCAGCATTTT. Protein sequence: CASSLALIGWLFGPQHF.

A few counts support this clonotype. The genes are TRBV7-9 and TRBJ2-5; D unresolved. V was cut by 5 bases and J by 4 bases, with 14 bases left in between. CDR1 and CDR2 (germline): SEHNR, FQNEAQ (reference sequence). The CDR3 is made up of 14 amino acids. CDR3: CASSDIRVPETQYF. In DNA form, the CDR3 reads TGTGCCAGCAGCGATATCCGGGTCCCAGAGACCCAGTACTTC. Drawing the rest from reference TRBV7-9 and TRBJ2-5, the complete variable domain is DTGVSQNPRHKITKRGQNVTFRCDPISEHNRLYWYRQTLGQGPEFLTYFQNEAQLEKSRLLSDRFSAERPKGSFSTLEIQRTEQGDSAMYLCASSDIRVPETQYFGPGTRLLVL.

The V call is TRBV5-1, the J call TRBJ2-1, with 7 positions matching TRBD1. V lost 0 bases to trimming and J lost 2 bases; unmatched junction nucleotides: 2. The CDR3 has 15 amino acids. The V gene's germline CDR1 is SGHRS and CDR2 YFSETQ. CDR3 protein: CASSLDRGPYNEQFF. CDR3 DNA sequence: TGCGCCAGCAGCTTGGACAGGGGCCCCTACAATGAGCAGTTCTTC.

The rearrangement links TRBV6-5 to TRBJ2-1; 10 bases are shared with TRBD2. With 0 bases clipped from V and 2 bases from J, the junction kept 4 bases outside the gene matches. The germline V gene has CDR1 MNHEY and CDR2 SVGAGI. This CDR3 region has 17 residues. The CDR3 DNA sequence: TGTGCCAGCAGTTACTCGAGACTAGCGGGCCCCTACAATGAGCAGTTCTTC. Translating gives CASSYSRLAGPYNEQFF.

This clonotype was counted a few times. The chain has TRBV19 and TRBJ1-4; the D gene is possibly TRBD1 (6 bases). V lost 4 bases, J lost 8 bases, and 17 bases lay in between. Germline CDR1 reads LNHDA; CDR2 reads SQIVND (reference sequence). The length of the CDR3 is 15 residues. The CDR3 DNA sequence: TGTGCCAGTAGTAAGGGGGACGATCCTTCGGAAAAACTGTTTTTT. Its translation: CASSKGDDPSEKLFF.

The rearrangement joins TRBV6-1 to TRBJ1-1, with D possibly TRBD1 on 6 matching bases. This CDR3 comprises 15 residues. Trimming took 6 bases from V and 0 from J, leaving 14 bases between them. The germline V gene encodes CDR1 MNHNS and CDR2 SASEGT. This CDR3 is CASRTLRGLNTEAFF. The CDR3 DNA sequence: TGTGCCAGCAGAACCCTCAGGGGTTTGAACACTGAAGCTTTCTTT.

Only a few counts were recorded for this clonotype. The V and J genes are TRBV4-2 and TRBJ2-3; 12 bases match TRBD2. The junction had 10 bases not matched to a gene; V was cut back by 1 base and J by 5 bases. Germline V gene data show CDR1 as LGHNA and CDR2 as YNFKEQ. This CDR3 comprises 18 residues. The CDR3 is CASSQVALAGGPGDTQYF. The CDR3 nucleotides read TGTGCCAGCAGCCAAGTAGCCCTAGCGGGAGGGCCGGGAGATACGCAGTATTTT.

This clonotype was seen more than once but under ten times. The CDR3 DNA reads TGTGCCATCAGTGCCGATGGGGGCACCTACGAGCAGTACTTC. Encoded protein: CAISADGGTYEQYF. The V gene is TRBV10-3, the J gene TRBJ2-7; weak D call: TRBD1 (6 bases). Germline V gene lookup returns CDR1 ENHRY and CDR2 SYGVKD. Trimming pared 4 bases from V and 2 bases from J, leaving 12 bases between. The length of the CDR3 is 14 residues.

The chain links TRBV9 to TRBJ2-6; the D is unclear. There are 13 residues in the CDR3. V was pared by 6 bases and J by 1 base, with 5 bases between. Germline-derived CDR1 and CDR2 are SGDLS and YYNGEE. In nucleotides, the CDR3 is TGTGCCAGCAAGGGTTCTGGGGCCAACGTCCTGACTTTC. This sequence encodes CASKGSGANVLTF.

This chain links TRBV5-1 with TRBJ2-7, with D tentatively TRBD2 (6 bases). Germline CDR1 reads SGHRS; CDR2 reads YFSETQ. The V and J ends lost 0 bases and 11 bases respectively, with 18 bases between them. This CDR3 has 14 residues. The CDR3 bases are TGCGCCAGCAGCTTGGATGCAGGGAGGAACTGGGAGTACTTC. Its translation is CASSLDAGRNWEYF.

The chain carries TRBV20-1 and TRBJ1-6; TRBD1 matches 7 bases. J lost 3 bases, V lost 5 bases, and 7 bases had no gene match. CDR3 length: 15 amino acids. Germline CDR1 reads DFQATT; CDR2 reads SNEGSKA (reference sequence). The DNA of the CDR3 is TGCAGTGCTCTAAACCGGGACAGCTATAATTCACCCCTCCACTTT. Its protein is CSALNRDSYNSPLHF.

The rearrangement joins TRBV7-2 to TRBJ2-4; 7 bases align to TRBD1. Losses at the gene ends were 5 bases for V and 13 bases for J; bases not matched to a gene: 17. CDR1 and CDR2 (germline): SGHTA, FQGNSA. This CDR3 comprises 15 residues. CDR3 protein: CASSPIAGTASRQYF. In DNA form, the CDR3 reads TGTGCCAGCAGCCCGATTGCCGGGACAGCCTCCCGACAGTACTTC.

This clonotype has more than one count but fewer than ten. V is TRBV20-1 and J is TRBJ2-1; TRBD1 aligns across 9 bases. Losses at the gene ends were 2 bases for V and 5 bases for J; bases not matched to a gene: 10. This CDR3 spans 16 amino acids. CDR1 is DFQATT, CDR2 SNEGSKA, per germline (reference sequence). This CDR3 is CSARTLTGGWNNEQFF. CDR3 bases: TGCAGTGCTAGAACCCTTACAGGGGGCTGGAACAATGAGCAGTTCTTC.

The CDR3 DNA reads as TGTGCCAGCAGTTGGGCAAACGGACCCTACGAGCAGTACTTC. Translated, it gives CASSWANGPYEQYF. This chain joins TRBV6-2 or TRBV6-3 and TRBJ2-7; unclear D gene. In germline, CDR1 is MNHEY, CDR2 SVGEGT. The CDR3 is 14 residues long. The V and J ends lost 4 bases and 2 bases respectively, with 12 bases between them.

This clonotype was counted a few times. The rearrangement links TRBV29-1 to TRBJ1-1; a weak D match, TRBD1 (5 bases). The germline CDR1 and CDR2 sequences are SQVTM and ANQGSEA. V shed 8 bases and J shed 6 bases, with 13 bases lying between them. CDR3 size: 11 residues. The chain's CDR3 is CSPLRGAEAFF. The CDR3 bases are TGCAGCCCTCTGAGGGGCGCTGAAGCTTTCTTT.

CDR3 DNA: TGTGCCAGCAGACAGGGGGCGAACACCGGGGAGCTGTTTTTT. Translated: CASRQGANTGELFF. The J gene is TRBJ2-2, the V gene TRBV7-6; 8 bases line up with TRBD1. The CDR3 sequence is 14 residues long. The trim removed 6 bases at V and 0 bases at J, leaving 0 bases unmatched. Per germline, CDR1 SGHVS and CDR2 FNYEAQ. The variable domain in full, completed from reference TRBV7-6 and TRBJ2-2, reads GAGVSQSPRYKVTKRGQDVALRCDPISGHVSLYWYRQALGQGPEFLTYFNYEAQQDKSGLPNDRFSAERPEGSISTLTIQRTEQRDSAMYRCASRQGANTGELFFGEGSRLTVL.

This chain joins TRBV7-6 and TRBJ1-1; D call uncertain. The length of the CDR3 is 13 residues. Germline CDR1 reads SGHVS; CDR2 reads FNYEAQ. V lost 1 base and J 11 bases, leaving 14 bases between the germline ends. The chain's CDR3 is CASSLGLADVAFF. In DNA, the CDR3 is TGTGCCAGCAGCTTAGGGCTAGCTGACGTGGCTTTCTTT.

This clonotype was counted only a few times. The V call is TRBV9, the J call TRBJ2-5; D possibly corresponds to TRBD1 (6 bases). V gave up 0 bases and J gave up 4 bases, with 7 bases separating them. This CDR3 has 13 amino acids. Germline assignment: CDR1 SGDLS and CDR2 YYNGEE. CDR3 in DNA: TGTGCCAGCAGCGTAGGGGGGCCAGAGACCCAGTACTTC. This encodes CASSVGGPETQYF.

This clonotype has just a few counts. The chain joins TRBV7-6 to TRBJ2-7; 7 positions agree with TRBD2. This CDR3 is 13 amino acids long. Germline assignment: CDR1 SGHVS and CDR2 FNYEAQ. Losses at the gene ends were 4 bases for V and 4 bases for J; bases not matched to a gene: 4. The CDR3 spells CASSWEGQYEQYF. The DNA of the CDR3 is TGTGCCAGCAGCTGGGAGGGCCAATACGAGCAGTACTTC.

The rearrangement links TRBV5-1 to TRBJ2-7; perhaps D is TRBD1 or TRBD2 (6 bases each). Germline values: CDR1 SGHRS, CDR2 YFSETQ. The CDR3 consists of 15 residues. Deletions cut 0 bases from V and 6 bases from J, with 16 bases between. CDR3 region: CASSLEGGPGSEQYF. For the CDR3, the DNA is TGCGCCAGCAGCTTGGAGGGGGGACCCGGTTCCGAGCAGTACTTC.

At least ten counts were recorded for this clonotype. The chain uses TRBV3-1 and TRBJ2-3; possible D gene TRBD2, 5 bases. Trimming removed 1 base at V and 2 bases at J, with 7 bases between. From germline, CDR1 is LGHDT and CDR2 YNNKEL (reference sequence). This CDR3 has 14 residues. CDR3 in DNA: TGTGCCAGCAGCCAAGGGACTCCCACAGATACGCAGTATTTT. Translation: CASSQGTPTDTQYF.

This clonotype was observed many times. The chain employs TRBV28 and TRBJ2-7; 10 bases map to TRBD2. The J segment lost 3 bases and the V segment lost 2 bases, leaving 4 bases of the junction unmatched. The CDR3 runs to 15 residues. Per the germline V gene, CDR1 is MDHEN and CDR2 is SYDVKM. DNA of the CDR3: TGTGCCAGCAGTTTAGCTAGCGGGGGTAACTACGAGCAGTACTTC. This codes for CASSLASGGNYEQYF.

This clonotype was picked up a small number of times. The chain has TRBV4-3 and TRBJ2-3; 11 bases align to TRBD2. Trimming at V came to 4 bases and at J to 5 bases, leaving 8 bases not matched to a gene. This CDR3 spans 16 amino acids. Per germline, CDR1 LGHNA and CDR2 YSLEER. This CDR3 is CASSPYASGGIDTQYF. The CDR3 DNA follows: TGCGCCAGCAGCCCCTACGCTAGCGGGGGGATAGATACGCAGTATTTT.